The 14 T cell receptor beta chains listed next were all sequenced from one sample in a study of blood T cell repertoires in COVID-19 (dated by TCRdb to 2020 to 2021). Library prep was done by the immunoSEQ multiplex PCR assay. Drawn from immuneACCESS, this table holds only the in-frame rearrangements with V and J called that TCRdb kept. Clones are partly lost; checked studies trace under half to an unresolved V gene and leave the rest unexplained. The sample contains 50,000 or so clones, roughly four fifths of them found a single time. 4% to 5.5% of the sample goes to the ten largest clones. Material: peripheral blood. The receptors come from a woman aged 60-70 years with acute or convalescent COVID-19.

The gene calls are TRBV11-3 and TRBJ2-1; maybe TRBD1 (6 bases). Trimming cost V 5 bases and J 13 bases, with 18 bases left between them. Per the germline V gene, CDR1 is SGHNT and CDR2 is YENEEA. The CDR3 runs 13 residues. For the CDR3, the DNA is TGTGCCAGCAGCGTCTTAAGTACGGGACAACAGTTCTTC. As protein: CASSVLSTGQQFF.

The chain combines TRBV25-1 with TRBJ2-5; 9 bases map to TRBD1. This CDR3 has 15 residues. Trimming removed 6 bases from V and 0 bases from J; junction bases left unmatched: 5. Germline CDR1 is MGHDK and CDR2 is SYGVNS. The chain's CDR3 is CASSTGGWNQETQYF. In DNA, the CDR3 is TGTGCCAGCAGCACAGGGGGCTGGAACCAAGAGACCCAGTACTTC.

The chain couples TRBV4-1 to TRBJ1-2, with a weak D call TRBD1 (5 bases). Trimming removed 0 bases from V and 5 bases from J, with 10 bases in between. The V gene's germline CDR1 is MGHRA and CDR2 YSYEKL. The CDR3 is 14 amino acids. The CDR3 DNA follows: TGCGCCAGCAGCCAAGAGGGGCAGAGTTATGGCTACACCTTC. As protein: CASSQEGQSYGYTF.

The V and J genes are TRBV24-1 and TRBJ2-7, with 9 bases lining up with TRBD2. Germline CDR1 reads KGHDR; CDR2 reads SFDVKD. The CDR3 runs to 16 residues. V shed 3 bases and J 5 bases; nucleotides not matched to a gene: 10. The CDR3 nucleotides read TGTGCCACCAGTGATCCTTATAGGACTAGCGTCAACGAGCAGTACTTC. Amino acid sequence: CATSDPYRTSVNEQYF.

CDR3 sequence (DNA): TGCAGTGCTAGTCCGACAGGGGAGGGCTATGGCTACACCTTC. It codes for CSASPTGEGYGYTF. The chain carries TRBV20-1 and TRBJ1-2; 8 nucleotides match TRBD1. V lost 3 bases, J lost 4 bases, and 7 bases stayed unmatched. The CDR3 is 14 residues long. The germline gives CDR1 DFQATT, CDR2 SNEGSKA (reference sequence).

The gene calls are TRBV14 and TRBJ1-6, with D maybe TRBD1 (6 bases). Germline values: CDR1 SGHDN, CDR2 FVKESK. The V end lost 7 bases, the J end lost 7 bases, and 14 bases lay between the germline ends. CDR3 length equals 14 residues. The CDR3 DNA reads as TGTGCCAGCACCATAGGGACAATCAATTCACCCCTCCACTTT. It encodes CASTIGTINSPLHF.

The chain carries TRBV15 and TRBJ2-2, with D perhaps matching TRBD1 (5 bases). The CDR3 consists of 14 residues. The germline V gene encodes CDR1 LNHNV and CDR2 YYDKDF (reference sequence). The V and J ends lost 4 bases and 4 bases respectively, with 10 bases between them. The CDR3 DNA reads as TGTGCCACCAGCATCCCGACAGTCACCGGGGAGCTGTTTTTT. Amino acids: CATSIPTVTGELFF.

The chain uses TRBV7-9 and TRBJ1-1; 9 bases line up with TRBD1. Germline V gene data show CDR1 as SEHNR and CDR2 as FQNEAQ (reference sequence). V shed 2 bases, J shed 7 bases, and the junction held 14 bases outside the gene matches. This CDR3 has 17 amino acids. In DNA, the CDR3 is TGTGCCAGCAGCTTATACGCCGGGACAGGGCCGAGGTGTGAAGCTTTCTTT. It encodes CASSLYAGTGPRCEAFF. The whole variable domain, filled in from reference TRBV7-9 and TRBJ1-1, reads DTGVSQNPRHKITKRGQNVTFRCDPISEHNRLYWYRQTLGQGPEFLTYFQNEAQLEKSRLLSDRFSAERPKGSFSTLEIQRTEQGDSAMYLCASSLYAGTGPRCEAFFGQGTRLTVV.

The V call is TRBV5-5, the J call TRBJ1-2, with TRBD1 matching 10 bases. The germline V gene has CDR1 SGHKS and CDR2 YYEKEE (reference sequence). CDR3 length: 17 residues. The V segment lost 3 bases and the J segment 4 bases; nucleotides outside the gene matches: 12. The CDR3 region is CASSWNSGQGKGYGYTF. The DNA of the CDR3 is TGTGCCAGCAGCTGGAACTCGGGACAGGGGAAGGGCTATGGCTACACCTTC.

V gene TRBV5-8 combines with J gene TRBJ1-2; 8 bases map to TRBD1. Germline trimming cut 2 bases from V and 8 bases from J; bases unmatched to any gene: 11. This CDR3 is 15 amino acids long. The germline V gene has CDR1 SGHTS and CDR2 YDEGEE. The CDR3: CASSLPFAGGWGYTF. The CDR3 coding sequence is TGTGCCAGCAGCTTACCTTTCGCAGGGGGCTGGGGCTACACCTTC.

The DNA of the CDR3 is TGTGCCAGCAGTTCTCAGGGGAATCAGCCCCAGCATTTT. Amino acid sequence: CASSSQGNQPQHF. V is TRBV6-6 and J is TRBJ1-5; TRBD1 is a possible D gene (6 bases). V was trimmed by 4 bases and J by 4 bases, leaving 8 bases between them. Germline V gene lookup returns CDR1 MNHNY and CDR2 SVGAGI (reference sequence). This CDR3 is built from 13 residues.

This chain uses TRBV20-1 with TRBJ2-4; D gene unclear. Germline V gene lookup returns CDR1 DFQATT and CDR2 SNEGSKA (reference sequence). This CDR3 contains 11 residues. Trimming cost V 3 bases and J 3 bases, with 3 bases left between them. CDR3 coding DNA: TGCAGTGCTAGCGTCAAAAACATTCAGTACTTC. Translation: CSASVKNIQYF.

V gene TRBV5-1 combines with J gene TRBJ2-7; TRBD1 matches at 7 bases. V gave up 4 bases and J gave up 7 bases; unmatched junction bases: 11. Germline assignment: CDR1 SGHRS and CDR2 YFSETQ. The CDR3 runs 14 residues. The CDR3 coding sequence is TGCGCCAGCAGCCTTCTAACAGGGGCCCGGGAGCAGTACTTC. It is translated as CASSLLTGAREQYF. Full variable domain (outside the CDR3, taken from reference TRBV5-1 and TRBJ2-7): KAGVTQTPRYLIKTRGQQVTLSCSPISGHRSVSWYQQTPGQGLQFLFEYFSETQRNKGNFPGRFSGRQFSNSRSEMNVSTLELGDSALYLCASSLLTGAREQYFGPGTRLTVT.

The rearrangement links TRBV5-8 to TRBJ2-2; D gene unclear. Trimming removed 0 bases at V and 5 bases at J, with 11 bases between. The CDR3 has 15 residues. Germline CDR1 reads SGHTS; CDR2 reads YDEGEE. The DNA of the CDR3 is TGTGCCAGCAGCTTGGTTTCAGTTATGACCGGGGAGCTGTTTTTT. As protein: CASSLVSVMTGELFF.